This T cell receptor (beta chain) was retrieved from a study of shared clonotypes between healthy human individuals. Findings and limits, study-wide: Specimens sampled were limited to blood, with tissue repertoires likely differing. Estimated clonotype richness was generally higher in naive than memory subsets.

There were no recent acute infections or vaccinations among the donors, who were healthy HIV-negative adults. Researchers partitioned CD4+ cells into CD45RA+ naive and CD45RA-negative memory subsets. A word on this clone: Its antigen remains unknown.

Only in-frame clones appear in the TCRdb table, and some are missing; sequencing was by immunoSEQ multiplex PCR. This sample has hundreds of thousands of clones, with around 74% found just once. The source of this sequence is a woman in her twenties or thirties in good health. Sample: memory CD4+ T cells sorted from blood. Subset of the sample: CD45RA-negative fraction.

This chain's CDR3 is CASSQLPGTPTYEQYF. The CDR3 DNA is TGCGCCAGCAGCCAACTACCTGGGACTCCAACCTACGAGCAGTACTTC. The chain uses TRBV4-1 and TRBJ2-7; TRBD2 might be the D (6 bases). The V and J ends lost 2 bases and 2 bases respectively, with 16 bases between them. Germline lookup yields CDR1 MGHRA and CDR2 YSYEKL. CDR3 size: 16 residues.